The rows below give T cell receptor beta chains drawn from one sample of a study of T cell repertoires in cytomegalovirus infection. These receptors have no identified antigens. MiXCR was run by TCRdb on the reads, yielding one entry per CDR3 protein. The data contain around 710,000 distinct CDR3 sequences, just under 30% of them singletons. Here the sequenced sample was cultured CD8+ T cells from PBMCs, taken from culture after CMV antigen stimulation. These receptors were collected from a human donor in good health (CMV status not recorded). Some clones in this sample may be carry-over from other donors' samples. The CDR3 runs from the conserved cysteine through the conserved F or W. Fields, in order: CDR3 protein, CDR3 DNA, D gene, J gene, V gene, clone size, CDR3 length. D genes are given only for firm matches. The listing skips clone size in some rows; elsewhere it reads once, few, many or a size class.

CASSSTSLHQETQYF TGTGCCAGCAGCTCTACCTCGCTGCACCAAGAGACCCAGTACTTC - TRBJ2-5 TRBV7-6 many 15
CASSRRGSDNQPQHF TGTGCCAGCAGCCGGAGGGGCTCAGACAATCAGCCCCAGCATTTT - TRBJ1-5 TRBV13 once 15
CASSEWEGYGYTF TGTGCCAGCAGTGAATGGGAGGGCTATGGCTACACCTTC - TRBJ1-2 TRBV25-1 many 13
CASSRTGGISNQPQHF TGTGCCAGCAGCAGGACAGGGGGGATAAGCAATCAGCCCCAGCATTTT TRBD1 TRBJ1-5 TRBV5-6 few 16
CASSPGLVLPGELFF TGTGCCAGCAGTCCTGGACTAGTCCTCCCCGGGGAGCTGTTTTTT TRBD2 TRBJ2-2 TRBV28 - 15
CASSPNGGQMNTEAFF TGTGCCAGCAGCCCCAACGGGGGACAGATGAACACTGAAGCTTTCTTT TRBD1 TRBJ1-1 TRBV11-3 - 16
CASRQGNGELFF TGTGCCAGCAGACAGGGAAACGGGGAGCTGTTTTTT - TRBJ2-2 TRBV6-6 few 12
CATSDFRFTDQAFF TGTGCCACCAGTGATTTCAGATTCACGGATCAAGCTTTCTTT - TRBJ1-1 TRBV24-1 - 14
CASSSTGLEQFF TGTGCCAGCAGCTCTACAGGGTTAGAGCAGTTCTTC - TRBJ2-1 TRBV7-6 - 12
CASSLALGDAEAFF TGTGCCAGCAGCTTAGCTCTCGGGGACGCTGAAGCTTTCTTT - TRBJ1-1 TRBV7-9 few 14